A selection of T cell receptor beta chains follows, all from one sample in a study of blood T cell repertoires in COVID-19. The table came from immunoSEQ multiplex PCR; TCRdb's copy has only in-frame clones and leaves some out. This sample yields 150,000 to 200,000 clones, of which less than 90% are seen a single time; approximately 11% belongs to the top ten. Material for sequencing was peripheral blood. Every receptor here comes from a woman in her sixties or seventies with COVID-19, enrolled during active disease. Each CDR3 is given with its conserved first and last residue. Each record gives: CDR3 protein, J gene, V gene.

CDR3: CASSQMGLAVTYEQYF
J: TRBJ2-7
V: TRBV7-2

CDR3: CAWSVNTEAFF
J: TRBJ1-1
V: TRBV30

CDR3: CASSSLQVGSLNYGYTF
J: TRBJ1-2
V: TRBV27

CDR3: CATGGNTEAFF
J: TRBJ1-1
V: TRBV19

CDR3: CASSPPMFWTGNYGYTF
J: TRBJ1-2
V: TRBV3-1/TRBV3-2

CDR3: CASSVARTGAGNTIYF
J: TRBJ1-3
V: TRBV19

CDR3: CASSGWTGRRPYNEQFF
J: TRBJ2-1
V: TRBV19

CDR3: CPGPGGDENEQFF
J: TRBJ2-1
V: TRBV29-1

CDR3: CASSPPGGGSNQPQHF
J: TRBJ1-5
V: TRBV18

CDR3: CASSLGTNRKTGELFF
J: TRBJ2-2
V: TRBV11-3

CDR3: CSVRNYEAFF
J: TRBJ1-1
V: TRBV29-1

CDR3: CASSRGTEADGEQYF
J: TRBJ2-7
V: TRBV14

CDR3: CATSSGTHYYGYTF
J: TRBJ1-2
V: TRBV24-1

CDR3: CSVEQQFSYEQYF
J: TRBJ2-7
V: TRBV29-1

CDR3: CASSYSQTGDPYEQYF
J: TRBJ2-7
V: TRBV6-2/TRBV6-3

CDR3: CASSPGGAGRAREQFF
J: TRBJ2-1
V: TRBV11-3

CDR3: CASRPRQNTEAFF
J: TRBJ1-1
V: TRBV6-7

CDR3: CASTRSGEDTGELFF
J: TRBJ2-2
V: TRBV9

CDR3: CASSIDPSGVRGYTF
J: TRBJ1-2
V: TRBV19

CDR3: CASSGDSRQPQHF
J: TRBJ1-5
V: TRBV19

CDR3: CATSRLGQSIYF
J: TRBJ1-3
V: TRBV15

CDR3: CASSPRQGASYNEQFF
J: TRBJ2-1
V: TRBV5-4

CDR3: CASSLAPLAGVAGANVLTF
J: TRBJ2-6
V: TRBV7-8

CDR3: CASRNLAGGPAHEQYF
J: TRBJ2-7
V: TRBV27

CDR3: CASSLPPGRANEKLFF
J: TRBJ1-4
V: TRBV7-9

CDR3: CASSSGGTGEKLFF
J: TRBJ1-4
V: TRBV6-5

CDR3: CASGASSYNSPLHF
J: TRBJ1-6
V: TRBV19

CDR3: CASSYSQRGRSGYTF
J: TRBJ1-2
V: TRBV6-5

CDR3: CASSPRQGPEQYF
J: TRBJ2-7
V: TRBV5-4

CDR3: CASRMDRSYGYTF
J: TRBJ1-2
V: TRBV19

CDR3: CASRIFRDRAGGTEAFF
J: TRBJ1-1
V: TRBV19

CDR3: CASKWTSGTDTQYF
J: TRBJ2-3
V: TRBV5-1

CDR3: CASSLQGVRAEAFF
J: TRBJ1-1
V: TRBV11-3

CDR3: CASSNNDRATEAFF
J: TRBJ1-1
V: TRBV6-5

CDR3: CASSQSGGQGSQPQHF
J: TRBJ1-5
V: TRBV3-1/TRBV3-2

CDR3: CASSQDGATSDEQYF
J: TRBJ2-7
V: TRBV4-3

CDR3: CASTPSLGRETQYF
J: TRBJ2-5
V: TRBV3-1/TRBV3-2

CDR3: CAWSVAGDQPQHF
J: TRBJ1-5
V: TRBV30

CDR3: CASSVAGLAEFEQFF
J: TRBJ2-1
V: TRBV9

CDR3: CASSQGQGYTF
J: TRBJ1-2
V: TRBV3-1/TRBV3-2

CDR3: CARSLSTGGEQPQHF
J: TRBJ1-5
V: TRBV5-3

CDR3: CASSSGQLTYEQYF
J: TRBJ2-7
V: TRBV19

CDR3: CAISDYDRRNTEAFF
J: TRBJ1-1
V: TRBV10-3

CDR3: CSVPKLNTEAFF
J: TRBJ1-1
V: TRBV29-1

CDR3: CASSFTGLAGGSSTDTQYF
J: TRBJ2-3
V: TRBV11-3

CDR3: CASSPDRGGYTF
J: TRBJ1-2
V: TRBV12-3/TRBV12-4

CDR3: CASSARDLLRDQYF
J: TRBJ2-5
V: TRBV7-2

CDR3: CASSGRRWTGFNYGYTF
J: TRBJ1-2
V: TRBV9

CDR3: CASSQGHEQFF
J: TRBJ2-1
V: TRBV3-1/TRBV3-2

CDR3: CASSGSGSSSGEQFF
J: TRBJ2-1
V: TRBV9

CDR3: CASTLAGVYTDTQYF
J: TRBJ2-3
V: TRBV28

CDR3: CASSKTGNSNQPQHF
J: TRBJ1-5
V: TRBV7-2

CDR3: CASSLFRETAFF
J: TRBJ1-1
V: TRBV5-4

CDR3: CASSLEGTSDRDTQYF
J: TRBJ2-3
V: TRBV11-3

CDR3: CASSPRDSANYGYTF
J: TRBJ1-2
V: TRBV6-5